The clone carrying this T cell receptor (beta chain) was seen repeatedly, ten times or more. The target antigen is unknown. The CDR3 runs to 15 residues. Germline assignment: CDR1 LGHDT and CDR2 YNNKEL (reference sequence). V was pared by 3 bases and J by 6 bases, with 3 bases of the junction left unmatched. A single record per CDR3 protein comes from TCRdb applying MiXCR to the 5' RACE reads. The sample comprises some 590,000 distinct CDR3 sequences, approximately 9.6% of which are singletons, and 2.5% to 3.5% rests with the top ten. No donor was unhealthy or non-Caucasian. These data come from a study of identical twins. Whole-study findings and limits: Weaker excess sharing between twins was seen in beta out-of-frame sequences.

The same sample was also used in a study of yellow fever vaccine responses in identical twins. That study reports: Twins' T cell vaccine responses reportedly looked partly convergent, partly personalized.

The chain uses TRBV3-1 and TRBJ2-1, with 12 nucleotides matching TRBD1. This receptor was taken from a woman between 18 and 29 years old in good health. The sequenced sample was PBMCs. The CDR3, as DNA: TGTGCCAGCAGCCAGGGACAGGGGGCCGTCAATGAGCAGTTCTTC. Translated, it gives CASSQGQGAVNEQFF.